This entry concerns a single T cell receptor (beta chain). This clone's antigen is unknown. Base qualities were left out, and no much larger clone turns up one base away. This specimen comes from a study of blood T cell repertoires in COVID-19 (dated by TCRdb to about 2020). Turning to the overall study: Collaborator samples came from the United States, Italy and Spain and covered acute and convalescent phases of COVID-19. The material from the prospective study consisted of cDNA or gDNA derived from T cells, B-cell-depleted T cells, or PBMCs. The dataset comprised deeply sampled blood TCRbeta repertoires from subjects exposed to, actively infected with, or recovered from COVID-19. The repertoires were released in a freely available public database meant as a resource for research on the immune response to SARS-CoV-2. Samples were obtained from the ongoing ImmuneRACE study (first 160 participants) and from 1,254 subjects provided by 6 global collaborators. Nearly every sample came with metadata listing a de-identified subject ID, COVID-19 status, age in years and sex. Where available, HLA class I and class II types were taken from metadata supplied by the sample provider and were not determined by assay-based typing. What the work shows at the level of the full study, not this receptor alone: Clinical and demographic metadata were provided uncurated, with the amount varying by source and participant.

TCRbeta CDR3 regions were amplified from genomic DNA using the immunoSEQ Assay, a bias-controlled multiplex PCR. The paper's processing steps were these. The number of nucleated cells in each sample was estimated by amplification of reference gene primers within the assay. Sequence reads were collapsed and filtered to measure the absolute abundance of every unique TCRbeta CDR3 rearrangement. Productive Simpson clonality was computed per sample as the square root of Simpson's diversity index over productive rearrangements. Here the immuneACCESS table is served through TCRdb, limited to in-frame sequences with V and J called. Missing clones are a known gap in these copies; in checked studies unresolved V genes cover under half, and the rest lacks a known reason. The D gene and trimming were derived from the DNA, and the V and J assignments and clone size from that table. This sample gives roughly 140,000 clones in total; approximately 86% of them show up just once. The ten largest clones represent 1.5% to 2% of the sample.

Whole blood was collected in K2EDTA tubes by collaborating institutions according to the institutions' own protocols. For TCRbeta analysis, collaborators shipped samples as frozen whole blood, isolated PBMCs, or DNA extracted from either of those sample types. Unmatched junction bases come to 3, with V trimmed by 5 bases and J by 0 bases. CDR1 LNHDA and CDR2 SQIVND were looked up in the germline V gene (reference sequence). There are 14 amino acids in the CDR3, from cysteine to phenylalanine inclusive. The DNA shown is the 42-base CDR3, in frame from base 1. This TCR was sampled from a man in his sixties or seventies with acute or convalescent COVID-19. The chain is assembled from TRBV19 and TRBJ2-7; TRBD1 lines up with 8 middle nucleotides. Sequencing input: peripheral blood. The DNA reads TGTGCCAGTAGTGGGGGACAGGACTCCTACGAGCAGTACTTC. This translates into CASSGGQDSYEQYF.